Shown below are 2 T cell receptor beta chains from a single sample sequenced in a study of blood T cell repertoires in COVID-19. Only in-frame clones appear in the TCRdb table, and some are missing; sequencing was by immunoSEQ multiplex PCR. The data contain 200,000 to 250,000 clones, 70% to 90% of them singletons. Sequencing was performed on peripheral blood. All receptors derive from a man aged 35 to 55 with acute or convalescent COVID-19.

This clone was seen only a few times. The V gene is TRBV9, the J gene TRBJ2-2; 16 bases align to TRBD2. V dropped 1 base and J dropped 0; count of bases not matched to a gene: 9. The CDR3 sequence is 21 residues long. From germline, CDR1 is SGDLS and CDR2 YYNGEE. The CDR3 loop reads CASSVWGLAGGPQTNTGELFF. CDR3 nucleotide sequence: TGTGCCAGCAGCGTATGGGGACTAGCGGGGGGGCCACAAACGAACACCGGGGAGCTGTTTTTT.

The rearrangement links TRBV10-2 to TRBJ2-2; TRBD2 agrees at 12 bases. The germline gives CDR1 WSHSY, CDR2 SAAADI. Unmatched junction bases numbered 11, after V lost 6 bases and J lost 3 bases. The CDR3 contains 18 residues. CDR3 DNA sequence: TGCGCCAGCAGCACCGGGACTAGCGGGTTTTTGGACACCGGGGAGCTGTTTTTT. Translating gives CASSTGTSGFLDTGELFF.